This T cell receptor (beta chain) is from a study of metastatic and nonmetastatic thyroid tumors. Study details: The comparison covered peripheral blood and tumor or nodule tissue in malignant and benign thyroid patients.

Study observations and caveats: In both blood and tumor samples, TCR beta diversity was reported significantly higher for malignant than benign nodules.

All patients were untreated before thyroid surgery. This clone was found many times. The target antigen is unknown. Per germline, CDR1 MDHEN and CDR2 SYDVKM. The CDR3 covers 19 residues. J was trimmed by 1 base and V by 6 bases; bases with no gene match: 20. In the authors' methods: In papillary thyroid cancer, a distant-metastasis classifier was built using CDR3 differences across clinicopathological groups. TCRdb re-called clones via MiXCR from the PCR reads. For this entry, the V and J calls and clone size follow TCRdb and not the study's own pipeline. The sample holds 40,000 or so clones, approximately 12% seen once.

Sequencing input: blood. The chain has TRBV28 and TRBJ2-7; 8 bases are a match to TRBD2. This receptor was identified in a female donor with papillary thyroid cancer or a benign thyroid nodule (not recorded which). Some clones in this sample may be carry-over from other donors' samples. CDR3 sequence reads: CASSSGGGLKGGGSYEQYF. In DNA, the CDR3 is TGTGCCAGCAGCTCCGGGGGGGGACTCAAAGGGGGGGGATCCTACGAGCAGTACTTC.